The T cell receptor (beta chain) described here comes from a study of human T cells and chemical hapten exposure. This clonotype showed up many times. As for time point: pre-sensitization, week 0. Treatment: therapeutic diphenylcyclopropenone sensitization with weekly scalp DPC. Via MiXCR, TCRdb re-called the RACE reads, giving one row per CDR3 protein. Among about 380,000 distinct CDR3 sequences listed, less than 6.5% were seen once. Between the trimmed V and J ends, which lost 1 base and 2 bases, there was a span of 9 bases. CDR1 is MNHEY and CDR2 is SMNVEV in the germline V gene (reference sequence). The CDR3 is 14 residues long.

The genes are TRBV27 and TRBJ2-7, with D tentatively TRBD1 (5 bases). This receptor was identified in a woman aged 45-59 years with alopecia areata. Some clones in this sample may be carry-over from other donors' samples. Sample: whole blood, taken in connection with sensitization to the hapten diphenylcyclopropenone (DPC). The CDR3 sequence is CASSLLRGPYEQYF. The CDR3 DNA reads as TGTGCCAGCAGTTTATTAAGGGGCCCCTACGAGCAGTACTTC.